The TCR beta chain under discussion was sequenced for a study of T cells after yellow fever vaccination. At the level of the study: It was SMART-Seq v4 Ultra Low Input that prepared the fractions with low cell numbers.

This clonotype has ten or more counts. Its antigen is currently unknown. Study-level points and caveats: Although the secondary response was weaker, it peaked faster, at day 5 versus 15. Post-booster reappearance was seen for most primary-vaccination clones (nearly 97% CD4, around 88% CD8).

The CDR3 consists of 14 residues. The V gene's germline CDR1 is DFQATT and CDR2 SNEGSKA (reference sequence). V lost 0 bases and J lost 3, with 12 bases in between. In making TCR cDNA, 5'RACE template switching added a universal primer site and UMIs to it. TCRdb re-derived calls from the 5' RACE reads in MiXCR, one entry per CDR3 protein. This table holds about 120,000 distinct CDR3 sequences, 8.4% found once. The receptor was derived from a man aged 30 to 39 who received the YFV17D yellow fever vaccine. Sample: CD8+ T cells sorted from PBMCs, taken 45 days after the yellow fever booster vaccination. The J gene is TRBJ2-7, the V gene TRBV20-1, with unresolved D. The DNA for the CDR3 is TGCAGTGCTAGAGATTCAGGCGTTTTCTACGAGCAGTACTTC. Encoded protein: CSARDSGVFYEQYF.